Presented here are 8 T cell receptor beta chains from one specimen sequenced in a study of blood T cell repertoires in COVID-19. Clones were read by immunoSEQ multiplex PCR, and TCRdb kept only the in-frame ones, dropping some. The data contain fewer than 250,000 clones, 86% of them seen just once; the ten biggest clones take up around 2.2%. Sequencing used peripheral blood. These receptors were taken from a woman in her forties or fifties with acute or convalescent COVID-19.

In regard to this clone: The limits of the CDR3 on the DNA are not certain, so only TCRdb's listed CDR3 is given. The chain recombines TRBV5-1 with TRBJ2-3; the table gives TRBD1 as D, unverified against the DNA. The length of the CDR3 is 15 amino acids, counting both ends. From germline, CDR1 is SGHRS and CDR2 YFSETQ. The CDR3 is CASSLGVGQGSEGYF.

The gene calls are TRBV6-2 or TRBV6-3 and TRBJ2-3, with TRBD2 as a possible D gene (5 bases). Germline V gives CDR1 MNHEY, CDR2 SVGEGT. The V and J ends lost 5 bases and 2 bases respectively, with 20 bases between them. The CDR3 runs to 17 residues. The DNA of the CDR3 is TGTGCCAGCAGTCGGTACCCCAATGGCGGGTACACAGATACGCAGTATTTT. Its protein is CASSRYPNGGYTDTQYF.

A single count supports this clone. This sequence joins TRBV10-3 and TRBJ1-6, with 9 positions matching TRBD1. Germline-derived CDR1 and CDR2 are ENHRY and SYGVKD. The CDR3 is 14 amino acids. After removal of 5 bases from V and 8 bases from J, the junction contained 4 bases not matched to a gene. The CDR3 nucleotides read TGTGCCATCAGTACAGGGGGCATGGATTCACCCCTCCACTTT. Encoded protein: CAISTGGMDSPLHF.

This clone came up once. The J gene is TRBJ2-3, the V gene TRBV2; tentatively, D is TRBD2 (6 bases). The CDR3 is 17 residues long. Germline V gene lookup returns CDR1 SNHLY and CDR2 FYNNEI. V was trimmed by 7 bases and J by 0 bases, leaving 20 bases between them. The CDR3 DNA reads TGTGCCAGCATTATACCCGACCTAGCGCCTAGCACAGATACGCAGTATTTT. As protein: CASIIPDLAPSTDTQYF.

The J gene is TRBJ2-1, the V gene TRBV19; 10 bases are a match to TRBD1. J gave up 9 bases and V 6 bases, and 5 bases lay outside the gene matches. CDR1 is LNHDA, CDR2 SQIVND, per germline (reference sequence). This CDR3 has 13 residues. This CDR3 reads CASRGTGDGEQFF. DNA for the CDR3: TGTGCCAGTAGAGGGACAGGGGACGGTGAGCAGTTCTTC.

The chain employs TRBV5-5 and TRBJ1-2; a possible D gene is TRBD1 (5 bases). The germline V and J ends were trimmed by 4 bases and 0 bases, with 13 bases remaining between them. This CDR3 spans 15 amino acids. The V gene's germline CDR1 is SGHKS and CDR2 YYEKEE (reference sequence). The CDR3 here is CASSPWGGANYGYTF. In DNA, the CDR3 is TGTGCCAGCAGCCCCTGGGGGGGAGCTAACTATGGCTACACCTTC.

The chain recombines TRBV11-2 with TRBJ1-1; 7 nucleotides align to TRBD1. Trimming took 0 bases from V and 5 from J; bases not matched to a gene: 21. The CDR3 spans 20 residues. CDR1 is SGHAT, CDR2 FQNNGV, per germline. In DNA form, the CDR3 reads TGTGCCAGCAGCTTAGAGACCGGACAGGTCGCACGTCAAAGGTGGACTGAAGCTTTCTTT. Translating gives CASSLETGQVARQRWTEAFF. The variable domain in full, with the rest retrieved from reference TRBV11-2 and TRBJ1-1, is EAGVAQSPRYKIIEKRQSVAFWCNPISGHATLYWYQQILGQGPKLLIQFQNNGVVDDSQLPKDRFSAERLKGVDSTLKIQPAKLEDSAVYLCASSLETGQVARQRWTEAFFGQGTRLTVV.

This clone was seen once. This chain uses TRBV10-3 with TRBJ2-1, with TRBD2 as a possible D gene (6 bases). Trimming left V 8 bases short and J 7 bases short, with 18 bases between. Germline V lookup: CDR1 ENHRY, CDR2 SYGVKD. The CDR3 runs to 14 residues. CDR3 region: CAIEGGMGKNEQFF. CDR3 coding DNA: TGTGCCATCGAGGGCGGGATGGGAAAAAATGAGCAGTTCTTC.